This T cell receptor (beta chain) was recorded in a study of early T cells in non-severe SARS-CoV-2 infection. Via MiXCR, TCRdb re-called the 5' RACE reads, giving one row per CDR3 protein. The top ten hold around 5.5% of the sample, which has under 50,000 distinct CDR3 sequences, around 4.6% seen once. This clonotype was picked up many times. The V end was cut by 2 bases, the J end by 7 bases, with 9 bases between. Germline V gene sequence: CDR1 DFQATT, CDR2 SNEGSKA (reference sequence). The CDR3 has 13 amino acids. V gene TRBV20-1 combines with J gene TRBJ1-6, with a tentative D call TRBD1 (5 bases). Sample: whole blood. This sequence was found in an adult who was a healthcare worker with PCR-confirmed SARS-CoV-2 infection or an uninfected control (not recorded which). The CDR3 region has the DNA TGCAGTGCTAGAACTGGACAAAATTCACCCCTCCACTTT. Translated: CSARTGQNSPLHF.